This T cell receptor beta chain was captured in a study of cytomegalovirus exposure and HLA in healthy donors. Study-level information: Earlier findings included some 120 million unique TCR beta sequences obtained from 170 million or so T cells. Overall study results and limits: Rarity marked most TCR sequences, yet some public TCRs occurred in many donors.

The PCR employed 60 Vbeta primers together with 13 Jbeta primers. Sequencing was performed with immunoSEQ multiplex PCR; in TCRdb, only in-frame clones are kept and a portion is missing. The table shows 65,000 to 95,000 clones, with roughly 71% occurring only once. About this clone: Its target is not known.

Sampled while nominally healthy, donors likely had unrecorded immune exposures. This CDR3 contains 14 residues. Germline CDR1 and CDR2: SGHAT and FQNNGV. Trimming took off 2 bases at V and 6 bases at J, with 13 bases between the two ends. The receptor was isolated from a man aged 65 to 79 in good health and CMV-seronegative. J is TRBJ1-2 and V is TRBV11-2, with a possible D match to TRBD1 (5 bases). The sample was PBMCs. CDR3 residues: CASSLTQGSHGYTF. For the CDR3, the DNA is TGTGCCAGCAGCTTAACCCAGGGCTCCCATGGCTACACCTTC.